These T cell receptor beta chains were read from a single sample in a study of neurological immune-mediated disorders. Each CDR3 protein is one row after TCRdb ran MiXCR on the 5' RACE reads. This table holds about 62,000 distinct CDR3 sequences, less than 4% found once. Sample: PBMCs. The source is a woman between 50 and 59 years old with multiple sclerosis. Each CDR3 is given with its conserved first and last residue. Each record gives: CDR3 protein, CDR3 DNA, V gene, J gene, D gene, CDR3 length, clone size. D genes are given only for firm matches. Some rows have no size entry. The others give once, few or many, or a class for an expanded clone.

CASSLAQNYGYTF	TGCGCCAGCAGCTTGGCTCAGAACTATGGCTACACCTTC	TRBV5-1	TRBJ1-2	NA	13	few
CAISESPFEQYF	TGTGCCATCAGTGAGTCCCCGTTTGAGCAGTACTTC	TRBV10-3	TRBJ2-7	NA	12	many
CSARDRYNPGGDGNQPQNF	TGCAGTGCTAGAGATCGGTACAATCCAGGGGGCGATGGCAATCAGCCCCAGAATTTT	TRBV20-1	TRBJ1-5	TRBD1	19	few
CASSSGTGAQETQYF	TGCGCCAGCAGCTCGGGGACAGGGGCGCAGGAGACCCAGTACTTC	TRBV5-1	TRBJ2-5	TRBD1	15	NA
CASSQASGRQHEQYF	TGTGCCAGCAGCCAAGCTAGCGGGAGGCAGCACGAGCAGTACTTC	TRBV3-1	TRBJ2-7	TRBD2	15	NA
CSARVFRGLAGSGELFF	TGCAGTGCTAGAGTATTTAGGGGACTAGCGGGATCCGGGGAGCTGTTTTTT	TRBV20-1	TRBJ2-2	TRBD2	17	many
CASSQGRLSYEQYF	TGTGCCAGCAGCCAAGGGCGCTTGAGCTACGAGCAGTACTTC	TRBV3-1	TRBJ2-7	NA	14	medium-sized
CASSLRREGYEQYF	TGTGCCAGCAGCCTTAGGCGGGAGGGCTACGAGCAGTACTTC	TRBV3-1	TRBJ2-7	TRBD2	14	many
CASSLTGENYGYTF	TGCGCCAGCAGCTTAACAGGAGAGAACTATGGCTACACCTTC	TRBV5-1	TRBJ1-2	NA	14	many
CASSLSRASYEQYF	TGTGCCAGCAGCTTAAGCAGGGCATCCTACGAGCAGTACTTC	TRBV7-2	TRBJ2-7	NA	14	few
CASSVTPGSYEQYF	TGTGCCAGCAGCGTAACACCAGGGTCCTACGAGCAGTACTTC	TRBV9	TRBJ2-7	NA	14	many
CASSPFDGGQETQYF	TGTGCCAGCAGTCCCTTTGATGGGGGCCAAGAGACCCAGTACTTC	TRBV14	TRBJ2-5	NA	15	many
CASSLGVRVDSYEQYF	TGCGCCAGCAGCTTGGGGGTCCGGGTCGACTCCTACGAGCAGTACTTC	TRBV5-1	TRBJ2-7	NA	16	medium-sized
CASSRLTSTDTQYF	TGTGCCAGCAGCCGGTTGACTAGCACAGATACGCAGTATTTT	TRBV27	TRBJ2-3	NA	14	many
CASSLGFTSGTDTQYF	TGCGCCAGCAGCTTGGGTTTTACTAGCGGCACAGATACGCAGTATTTT	TRBV5-1	TRBJ2-3	TRBD2	16	many